This record looks at one TCR beta chain sequence and its context. Measured with immunoSEQ multiplex PCR; TCRdb has only the in-frame clones, and not every one. The data contain some 57,000 clones, roughly 89% of them singletons. This specimen comes from a study of blood T cell repertoires in COVID-19. As for the study in general: T cells, B-cell-depleted T cells, or PBMCs supplied cDNA or gDNA.

CDR3 length equals 16 residues. Germline lookup yields CDR1 SGHDT and CDR2 YYEEEE. V gave up 2 bases and J gave up 5 bases, with 17 bases separating them. The sequence came from a man aged 55 to 70 with active COVID-19. This chain links TRBV5-6 with TRBJ2-1; weak D call: TRBD2 (5 bases). The sequenced sample was peripheral blood. The CDR3 DNA is TGTGCCAGCAGCTTCCAAGGTCTAGCAAGGCACAATGAGCAGTTCTTC. This sequence encodes CASSFQGLARHNEQFF.